Listed here is a single TCR beta chain. No cognate antigen has been identified for it. Base quality data are lacking; no much larger clone is found one base away. The time point label of this sample denotes: baseline before first vaccination. The vaccinee samples were drawn from two UK trials, COV001 and COV002, one of which was a single-blind randomized controlled phase 2/3 trial testing AZD1222 (ChAdOx1 nCoV-19) in healthy adults. For TCRbeta chain sequencing, PBMC samples from trial participants were taken at day 0 and at day 28 after the second dose. The CDR3 regions of human TCRbeta chains were analyzed by immunosequencing. In the source study's methods: TCRs in the repertoires were compared against a reference library of SARS-CoV-2-specific TCRs that had been generated with the MIRA antigen-specificity platform. Breadth was defined as the fraction of unique TCRs that were SARS-CoV-2-associated, and depth was defined as the fraction of total T cells that were SARS-CoV-2-associated. Each spike-specific TCR was assigned to its reactive spike region and to a CD4 or CD8 class using the MIRA data. Log10-transformed breadth and depth values were compared by one-way ANOVA with Sidak's multiple comparisons tests. TCRdb carries this immuneACCESS record with in-frame sequences only. Its versions omit some clonotypes, under half of them owing to an unresolved V gene in the studies checked, with the rest unexplained. V and J calls and clone size follow that table, whereas D and trimming were derived from the DNA. The sample table records some 130,000 clones; less than 90% of these occur just once. The ten largest clones represent 2.4% of the sample.

The sample originates from a study of T cell responses to AZD1222 COVID-19 vaccine listed by TCRdb under 2021. Background on the whole study: Because spike-specific TCR depth and breadth did not differ between the two schedules, AZD1222 recipients who got a second dose at roughly 4 weeks were pooled with those who got a second dose at roughly 12 weeks. A total of around 240 trial participants underwent TCR sequencing, of whom some 210 received two doses of AZD1222 and about 25 received two doses of the MenACWY control vaccine. Trial participants were enrolled by age into subgroups of 18-55, 56-69 and 70-plus years, and around 140, 26 and 57 TCR-sequenced participants, respectively, were included in these subgroups. The paper as a whole reports these results and caveats: Most participants were white British and females outnumbered males, and the authors suggested that clonal diversity may have been underestimated. The 56-69-year group was small, and its depth increase did not reach significance, likely because of low power. Conclusions about previously exposed vaccinees are limited, since just five to seven AZD1222 recipients were seropositive for SARS-CoV-2 at baseline. Reportedly, close to half of the unique spike-specific TCRs recognized epitopes lying outside the regions that are mutated in the B.1.351 and B.1.1.7 variants. Vaccine-associated CD4 TCRs spanned the whole spike protein, with dominant responses in regions 160-218 and 743-854. A significant rise in spike-specific TCR breadth and depth was observed after two AZD1222 doses relative to day 0 and relative to MenACWY recipients. Because no samples from the day 14 peak response were available, repertoires could be characterized only after the peak T cell response.

Sequences SGHTA (CDR1) and FQGNSA (CDR2) are obtained from the germline V gene. The CDR3 has 14 amino acids, counting the end cysteine and phenylalanine. Only the CDR3 part of the read is kept: 42 bases, read in frame from the first base. Germline trimming amounts to 3 bases on V and 4 bases on J, with 6 as the count of junction bases outside the gene matches. The chain uses TRBV7-2 and TRBJ2-7; 7 bases in the middle match TRBD2. The TCR was taken from an adult in good health. The sequencing used peripheral blood, collected on day 0 of AZD1222 vaccination. The CDR3 region reads CASSLGGGPYEQYF. The DNA is as follows: TGTGCCAGCAGCTTGGGGGGAGGGCCGTACGAGCAGTACTTC.